The T cell receptor (beta chain) under discussion was sequenced for a study of blood T cell repertoires in COVID-19. Study as a whole: Material from acute and convalescent COVID-19 was sourced from the United States, Italy and Spain. T cells, B-cell-depleted T cells, or PBMCs supplied cDNA or gDNA.

Per the original data handling: Reference gene primers were amplified, and this amplification served to estimate nucleated cell counts. Profiling relied on immunoSEQ multiplex PCR, and the TCRdb table lists in-frame clones only, not all of them. The D gene and trimming were derived from the DNA, and the V and J assignments and clone size from that table. The table has 250,000 to 350,000 clones, roughly 86% seen once. Patients of the Seattle cohort, enrolled during active infection, were followed longitudinally. This clonotype was sampled from a woman younger than 45 with COVID-19, enrolled during active disease. The sample comprised peripheral blood.

CDR3 nucleotide sequence: TGTGCCAGCGGTTCACCTCGGGGCTACACCTTC. This translates into CASGSPRGYTF. The chain joins TRBV6-5 to TRBJ1-2; D call uncertain. The V end was cut by 8 bases, the J end by 8 bases, with 12 bases between. CDR1 is MNHEY and CDR2 is SVGAGI in the germline V gene. The CDR3 loop spans 11 amino acids.